The clone carrying this T cell receptor beta chain has a count of ten or more. The time point was: patch test 3, about 24 weeks after DPC sensitization. Treatment of the sample: therapeutic diphenylcyclopropenone sensitization with weekly scalp DPC. These data originate in a study of human T cells and chemical hapten exposure. Looking at the study overall: Patients' scalps got diphenylcyclopropenone weekly throughout the approximately 23-week study. Reading of the patch tests, which applied 0.01% DPC to the upper back, occurred at 6 days.

TCRdb used MiXCR to reprocess the RACE reads, holding one entry per CDR3 protein. In the table there are under 200,000 distinct CDR3 sequences, 25% to 30% of which are singletons. Per germline, CDR1 DFQATT and CDR2 SNEGSKA (reference sequence). The germline V and J ends were trimmed by 8 bases and 4 bases, with 14 bases remaining between them. This CDR3 is built from 12 residues. The source is a woman under 30 with alopecia areata. Some clones in this sample may be carry-over from other donors' samples. The sample in question was whole blood, obtained in connection with sensitization to the hapten diphenylcyclopropenone (DPC). This chain uses TRBV20-1 with TRBJ1-2; possible D gene TRBD1, 6 bases. The CDR3 DNA reads TGCAGTTCGACGGGGGGGCCCTATGGCTACACCTTC. Its translation is CSSTGGPYGYTF.